Following are 13 T cell receptor beta chains from one sample sequenced in a study of T cell changes during pregnancy in multiple sclerosis. Data came from immunoSEQ multiplex PCR; TCRdb stores just in-frame clones and leaves some out. The sample records 50,000 or so clones, around 94% being singletons. The sequenced sample was CD4+ T cells from peripheral blood mononuclear cells, obtained before pregnancy. Receptor source: a female donor with multiple sclerosis, enrolled in a pregnancy study.

This rearrangement joins TRBV30 to TRBJ2-1; TRBD1 matches at 10 bases. V trimming: 4 bases; J trimming: 3 bases; junction bases outside the gene matches: 21. Germline V CDR1 and CDR2: GTSNPN, SVGIG (reference sequence). The CDR3 consists of 20 residues. CDR3 sequence (DNA): TGTGCCTGGATCGAAGAAACGGACAGGGGGGGAATCCGGTTCTACAATGAGCAGTTCTTC. Its protein product is CAWIEETDRGGIRFYNEQFF.

The V and J genes are TRBV6-6 and TRBJ1-2; D not resolved. Germline V gives CDR1 MNHNY, CDR2 SVGAGI (reference sequence). Trimming stripped 8 bases from V and 1 base from J, with 14 bases between. CDR3 length: 14 residues. As DNA, the CDR3 is TGTGCCAGCTCTGAACCGGAGGGTAACTATGGCTACACCTTC. It is translated as CASSEPEGNYGYTF.

This clone was picked up one time. The CDR3 reads CASSTSGRPHEQYF. CDR3 sequence (DNA): TGTGCCAGCAGTACTAGCGGGAGGCCCCACGAGCAGTACTTC. The chain combines TRBV27 with TRBJ2-7; TRBD2 aligns across 12 bases. Unmatched junction bases numbered 4, after V lost 5 bases and J lost 5 bases. CDR1 and CDR2 (germline): MNHEY, SMNVEV (reference sequence). This CDR3 comprises 14 residues.

This sequence joins TRBV19 and TRBJ2-1; the match to TRBD2 covers 10 bases. V shed 7 bases, J shed 7 bases, and the junction held 16 bases outside the gene matches. CDR1 is LNHDA, CDR2 SQIVND, per germline (reference sequence). The CDR3 loop spans 17 amino acids. CDR3 bases: TGTGCCAGTAAACAAATCGGTACTAGCGGGAAGTCTAATGAGCAGTTCTTC. Residues: CASKQIGTSGKSNEQFF.

This sequence joins TRBV10-1 and TRBJ1-5; 7 nucleotides align to TRBD1. Per germline, CDR1 WNHNN and CDR2 SYGVQD (reference sequence). The CDR3 runs 13 residues. Trimming cost V 6 bases and J 7 bases; bases outside gene matches: 6. CDR3 sequence (DNA): TGCGCCAGCAGCGTGGGGACAGAGCAGCCCCAGCATTTT. The encoded protein is CASSVGTEQPQHF.

This clone was seen only a few times. This chain uses TRBV9 with TRBJ1-1; 7 positions match TRBD1. Per the germline V gene, CDR1 is SGDLS and CDR2 is YYNGEE. There are 14 residues in the CDR3. The V gene end was trimmed by 4 bases and the J gene end by 1 base; junction bases not matched to a gene: 4. In DNA form, the CDR3 reads TGTGCCAGCAGCCCCCGACAGGGGAACACTGAAGCTTTCTTT. Protein product: CASSPRQGNTEAFF.

The gene calls are TRBV27 and TRBJ1-1; 7 bases map to TRBD1. Germline-derived CDR1 and CDR2 are MNHEY and SMNVEV (reference sequence). V shed 3 bases, J shed 3 bases, and the junction held 4 bases outside the gene matches. CDR3 length: 14 residues. CDR3 amino acids: CASSLEQGHTEAFF. The CDR3 nucleotides read TGTGCCAGCAGTTTGGAACAGGGGCACACTGAAGCTTTCTTT.

Turning to this clone: This may stem from a read error, because a much larger clone lies one nucleotide away. The chain is built from TRBV27 and TRBJ2-2; tentatively, D is TRBD2 (5 bases). Germline CDR1 reads MNHEY; CDR2 reads SMNVEV (reference sequence). The germline V and J ends were trimmed by 3 bases and 1 base, with 6 bases remaining between them. This CDR3 has 14 residues. CDR3 coding DNA: TGTGCCAGCAGTTTCCGGGGGAACACCGGGGAGCTGTTTTTT. Its protein product is CASSFRGNTGELFF.

The chain has TRBV29-1 and TRBJ2-1; D perhaps matches TRBD2 (6 bases). Germline CDR1 SQVTM, CDR2 ANQGSEA. V was trimmed by 7 bases and J by 4 bases, leaving 14 bases between them. This CDR3 comprises 13 residues. The CDR3 nucleotides are TGCAGCGCCCGGGACTCAGGATACAATGAGCAGTTCTTC. Amino acids: CSARDSGYNEQFF.

This chain uses TRBV5-1 with TRBJ2-1; 13 bases are a match to TRBD2. J was trimmed by 5 bases and V by 4 bases; bases with no gene match: 15. Germline-derived CDR1 and CDR2 are SGHRS and YFSETQ. This CDR3 is 19 amino acids long. CDR3 sequence: CASSIDGLAGAFPDNEQFF. The CDR3 DNA follows: TGCGCCAGCAGCATCGATGGACTAGCGGGAGCCTTCCCTGACAATGAGCAGTTCTTC.

The chain links TRBV30 to TRBJ2-7; possibly TRBD1 for D (6 bases). With 0 bases removed from V and 3 bases from J, the gap between germline ends came to 18 bases. The CDR3 sequence is 16 residues long. Looked up from germline, CDR1 is GTSNPN and CDR2 is SVGIG (reference sequence). The CDR3 spells CAWSVFGGLGFYEQYF. CDR3 nucleotides: TGTGCCTGGAGTGTATTTGGGGGCTTGGGATTCTACGAGCAGTACTTC.

J is TRBJ2-1 and V is TRBV19; 7 positions match TRBD2. CDR3 length: 16 residues. From germline, CDR1 is LNHDA and CDR2 SQIVND (reference sequence). Losses at the gene ends were 4 bases for V and 7 bases for J; bases not matched to a gene: 13. The CDR3 here is CASSTRWGGRGNEQFF. CDR3 DNA sequence: TGTGCCAGTAGTACCCGCTGGGGCGGGAGAGGGAATGAGCAGTTCTTC. The full variable domain, in which reference TRBV19 and TRBJ2-1 provide the parts outside the CDR3, is DGGITQSPKYLFRKEGQNVTLSCEQNLNHDAMYWYRQDPGQGLRLIYYSQIVNDFQKGDIAEGYSVSREKKESFPLTVTSAQKNPTAFYLCASSTRWGGRGNEQFFGPGTRLTVL.

The gene calls are TRBV6-1 and TRBJ1-5, with TRBD1 matching 7 bases. Losses at the gene ends were 4 bases for V and 6 bases for J; bases not matched to a gene: 12. Germline V gene sequence: CDR1 MNHNS, CDR2 SASEGT. The CDR3 extends over 16 amino acids. DNA of the CDR3: TGTGCCAGCAGTGTCAAAGCCGGGACAGCCGCTCAGCCCCAGCATTTT. This gives the protein CASSVKAGTAAQPQHF.